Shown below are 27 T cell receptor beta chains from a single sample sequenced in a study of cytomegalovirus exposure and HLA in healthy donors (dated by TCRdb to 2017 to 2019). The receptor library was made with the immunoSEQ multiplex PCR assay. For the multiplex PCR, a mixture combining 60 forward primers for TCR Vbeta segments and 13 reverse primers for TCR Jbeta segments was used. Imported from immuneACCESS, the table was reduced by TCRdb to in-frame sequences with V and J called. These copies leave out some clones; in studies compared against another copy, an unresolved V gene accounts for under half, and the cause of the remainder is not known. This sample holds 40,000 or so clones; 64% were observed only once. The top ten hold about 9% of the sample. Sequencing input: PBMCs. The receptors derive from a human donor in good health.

The CDR3 nucleotides are TGCAGCGTTGTTTGGACAGCTTCGAACACCGGGGAGCTGTTTTTT. Its translation: CSVVWTASNTGELFF. The chain joins TRBV29-1 to TRBJ2-2; a weak D match, TRBD1 (6 bases). The CDR3 runs to 15 residues. Trimming removed 4 bases at V and 0 bases at J, with 12 bases between. Germline V gene data show CDR1 as SQVTM and CDR2 as ANQGSEA.

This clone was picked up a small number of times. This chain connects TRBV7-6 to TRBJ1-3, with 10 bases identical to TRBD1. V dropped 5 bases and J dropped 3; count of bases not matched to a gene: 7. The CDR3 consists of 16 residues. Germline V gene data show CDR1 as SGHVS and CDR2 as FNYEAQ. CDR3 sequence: CASSQGQGLGGNTIYF. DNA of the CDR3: TGTGCCAGCAGCCAGGGACAGGGGTTAGGTGGAAACACCATATATTTT.

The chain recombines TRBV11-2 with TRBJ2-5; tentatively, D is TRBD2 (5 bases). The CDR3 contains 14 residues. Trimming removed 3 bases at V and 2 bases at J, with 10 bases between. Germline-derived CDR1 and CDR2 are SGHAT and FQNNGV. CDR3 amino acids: CASSFFGEQETQYF. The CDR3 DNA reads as TGTGCCAGCAGCTTCTTCGGGGAGCAAGAGACCCAGTACTTC.

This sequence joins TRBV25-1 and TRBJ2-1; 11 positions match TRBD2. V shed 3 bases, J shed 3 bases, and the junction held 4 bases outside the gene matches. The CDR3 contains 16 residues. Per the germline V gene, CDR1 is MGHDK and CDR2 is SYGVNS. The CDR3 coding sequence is TGTGCCAGCAGTGATTTAGCGGGGGGGTACTACAATGAGCAGTTCTTC. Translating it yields CASSDLAGGYYNEQFF. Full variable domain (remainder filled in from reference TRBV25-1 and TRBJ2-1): EADIYQTPRYLVIGTGKKITLECSQTMGHDKMYWYQQDPGMELHLIHYSYGVNSTEKGDLSSESTVSRIRTEHFPLTLESARPSHTSQYLCASSDLAGGYYNEQFFGPGTRLTVL.

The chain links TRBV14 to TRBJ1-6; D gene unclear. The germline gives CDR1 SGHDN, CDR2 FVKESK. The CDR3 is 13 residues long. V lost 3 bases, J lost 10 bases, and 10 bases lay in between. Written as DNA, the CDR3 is TGTGCCAGCAGCCACGGGGAAGGGTCACCCCTCCACTTT. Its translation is CASSHGEGSPLHF.

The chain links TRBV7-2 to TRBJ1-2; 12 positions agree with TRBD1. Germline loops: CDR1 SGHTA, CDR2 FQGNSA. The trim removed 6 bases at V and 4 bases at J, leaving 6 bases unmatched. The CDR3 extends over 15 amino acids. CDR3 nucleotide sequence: TGTGCCAGCAGATACCCGGGACAGGGGGCCTATGGCTACACCTTC. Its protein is CASRYPGQGAYGYTF.

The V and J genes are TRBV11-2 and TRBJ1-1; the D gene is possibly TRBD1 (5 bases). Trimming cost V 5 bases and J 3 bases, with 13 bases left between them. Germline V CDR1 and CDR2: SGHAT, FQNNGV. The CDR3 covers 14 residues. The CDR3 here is CASSLREGDTEAFF. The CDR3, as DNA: TGTGCCAGCAGCCTCAGAGAAGGGGACACTGAAGCTTTCTTT.

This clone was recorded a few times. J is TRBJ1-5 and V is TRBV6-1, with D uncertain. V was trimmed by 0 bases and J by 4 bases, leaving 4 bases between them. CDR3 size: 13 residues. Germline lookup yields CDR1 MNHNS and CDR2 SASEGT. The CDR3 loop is CASSEARNQPQHF. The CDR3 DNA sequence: TGTGCCAGCAGTGAAGCTCGTAATCAGCCCCAGCATTTT.

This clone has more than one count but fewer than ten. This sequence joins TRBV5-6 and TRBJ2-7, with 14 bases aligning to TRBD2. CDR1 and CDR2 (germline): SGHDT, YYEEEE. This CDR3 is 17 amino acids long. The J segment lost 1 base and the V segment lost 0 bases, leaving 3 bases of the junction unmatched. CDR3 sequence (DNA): TGTGCCAGCAGCTTGGGACTAGCGGGGGGGCGATCCTACGAGCAGTACTTC. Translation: CASSLGLAGGRSYEQYF.

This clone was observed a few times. The CDR3 loop is CASSLTGGDGYTF. DNA of the CDR3: TGTGCCAGCAGCTTGACAGGGGGGGATGGCTACACCTTC. The chain has TRBV6-5 and TRBJ1-2, with 9 bases aligning to TRBD1. CDR1 and CDR2 (germline): MNHEY, SVGAGI. The CDR3 spans 13 residues. The ends lost 6 bases at V and 6 bases at J; junction bases unmatched: 5.

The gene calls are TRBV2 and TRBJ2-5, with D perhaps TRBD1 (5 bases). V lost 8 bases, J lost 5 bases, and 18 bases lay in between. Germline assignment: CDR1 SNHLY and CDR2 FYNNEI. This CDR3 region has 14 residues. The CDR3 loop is CASRWTSQRETQYF. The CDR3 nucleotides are TGTGCCAGCCGTTGGACAAGTCAGAGGGAGACCCAGTACTTC.

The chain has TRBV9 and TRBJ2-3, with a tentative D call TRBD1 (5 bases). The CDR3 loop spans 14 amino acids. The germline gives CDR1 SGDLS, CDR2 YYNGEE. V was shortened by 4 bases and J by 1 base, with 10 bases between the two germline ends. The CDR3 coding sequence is TGTGCCAGCAGCCCCGACAGTCGCACAGATACGCAGTATTTT. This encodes CASSPDSRTDTQYF.

The DNA for the CDR3 is TGTGCCAGCTCACCACAGGGAGATATAACCTACGAGCAGTACTTC. Its translation is CASSPQGDITYEQYF. The chain links TRBV18 to TRBJ2-7, with TRBD2 as a possible D gene (5 bases). V gave up 1 base and J gave up 2 bases, with 12 bases separating them. This CDR3 has 15 residues. Germline CDR1 and CDR2: KGHSH and LQKENI. Complete variable domain (other parts from reference TRBV18 and TRBJ2-7): NAGVMQNPRHLVRRRGQEARLRCSPMKGHSHVYWYRQLPEEGLKFMVYLQKENIIDESGMPKERFSAEFPKEGPSILRIQQVVRGDSAAYFCASSPQGDITYEQYFGPGTRLTVT.

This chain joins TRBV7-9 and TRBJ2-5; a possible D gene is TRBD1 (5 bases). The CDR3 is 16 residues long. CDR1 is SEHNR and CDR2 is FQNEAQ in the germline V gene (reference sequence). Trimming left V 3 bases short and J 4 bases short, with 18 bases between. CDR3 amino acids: CASSFIGAVGGETQYF. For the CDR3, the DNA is TGTGCCAGCAGCTTTATAGGGGCTGTGGGTGGAGAGACCCAGTACTTC. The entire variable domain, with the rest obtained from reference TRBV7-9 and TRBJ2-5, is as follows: DTGVSQNPRHKITKRGQNVTFRCDPISEHNRLYWYRQTLGQGPEFLTYFQNEAQLEKSRLLSDRFSAERPKGSFSTLEIQRTEQGDSAMYLCASSFIGAVGGETQYFGPGTRLLVL.

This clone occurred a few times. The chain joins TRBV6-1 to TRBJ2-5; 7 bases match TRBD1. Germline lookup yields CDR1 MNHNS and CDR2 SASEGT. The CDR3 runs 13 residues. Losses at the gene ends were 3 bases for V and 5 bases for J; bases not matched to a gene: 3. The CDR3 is CASSETGMETQYF. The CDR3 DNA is TGTGCCAGCAGTGAGACAGGGATGGAGACCCAGTACTTC.

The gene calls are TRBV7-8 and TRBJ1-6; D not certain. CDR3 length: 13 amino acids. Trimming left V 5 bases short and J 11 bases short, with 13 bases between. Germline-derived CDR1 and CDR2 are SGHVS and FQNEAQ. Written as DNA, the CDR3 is TGTGCCAGCAGCGATCGAGGGAGGCCACCCCTCCACTTT. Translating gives CASSDRGRPPLHF.

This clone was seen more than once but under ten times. CDR3 sequence: CAWSTGDSSSGNTIYF. The CDR3, as DNA: TGTGCCTGGAGCACCGGGGACAGCAGCTCTGGAAACACCATATATTTT. V and J are TRBV30 and TRBJ1-3, with 7 bases identical to TRBD1. This CDR3 comprises 16 residues. CDR1 is GTSNPN, CDR2 SVGIG, per germline (reference sequence). V lost 3 bases, J lost 0 bases, and 8 bases stayed unmatched.

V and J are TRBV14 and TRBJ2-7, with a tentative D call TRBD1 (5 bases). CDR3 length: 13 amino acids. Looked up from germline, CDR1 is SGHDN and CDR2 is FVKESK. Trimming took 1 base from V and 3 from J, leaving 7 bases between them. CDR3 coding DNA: TGTGCCAGCAGCCAAGGGACATACTACGAGCAGTACTTC. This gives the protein CASSQGTYYEQYF.

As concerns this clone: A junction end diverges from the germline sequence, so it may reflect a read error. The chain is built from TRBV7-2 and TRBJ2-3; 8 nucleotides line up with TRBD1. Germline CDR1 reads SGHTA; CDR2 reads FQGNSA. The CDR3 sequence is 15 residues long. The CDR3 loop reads CASSTNSGGTDTQYF. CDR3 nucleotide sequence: TGTGCCAGCAGTACAAACTCAGGGGGCACGGATACGCAGTATTTT.

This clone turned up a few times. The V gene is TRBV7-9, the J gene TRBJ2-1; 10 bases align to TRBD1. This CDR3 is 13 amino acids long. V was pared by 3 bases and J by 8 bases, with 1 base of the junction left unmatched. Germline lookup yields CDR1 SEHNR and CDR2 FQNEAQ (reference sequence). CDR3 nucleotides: TGTGCCAGCAGCTTGGGACAGGGGCATGAGCAGTTCTTC. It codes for CASSLGQGHEQFF.

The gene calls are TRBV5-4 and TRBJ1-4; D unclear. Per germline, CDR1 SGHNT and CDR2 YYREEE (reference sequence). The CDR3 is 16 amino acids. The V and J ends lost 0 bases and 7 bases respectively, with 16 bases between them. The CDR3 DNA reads TGTGCCAGCAGCTTGGGAGATCCAGACACTGTTGAAAAACTGTTTTTT. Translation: CASSLGDPDTVEKLFF.

CDR3 sequence (DNA): TGTGCCAGCAGCCTACCCCCAGGGTCGGAGCCCCAGCATTTT. It translates to CASSLPPGSEPQHF. This chain connects TRBV5-8 to TRBJ1-5, with D tentatively TRBD1 (5 bases). Deletions cut 4 bases from V and 8 bases from J, with 16 bases between. There are 14 residues in the CDR3. Looked up from germline, CDR1 is SGHTS and CDR2 is YDEGEE.

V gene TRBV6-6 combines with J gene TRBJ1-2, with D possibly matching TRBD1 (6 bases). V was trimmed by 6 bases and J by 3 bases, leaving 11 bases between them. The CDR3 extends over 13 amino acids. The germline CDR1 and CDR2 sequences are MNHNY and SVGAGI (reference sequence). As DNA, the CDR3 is TGTGCCAGCAGCAGACGACAGGACTATGGCTACACCTTC. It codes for CASSRRQDYGYTF.

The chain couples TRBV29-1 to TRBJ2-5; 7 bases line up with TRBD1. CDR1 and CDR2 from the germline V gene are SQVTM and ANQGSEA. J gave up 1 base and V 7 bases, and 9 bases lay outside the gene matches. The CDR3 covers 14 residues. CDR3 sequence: CSASPGTAQETQYF. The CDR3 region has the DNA TGCAGCGCATCCCCCGGGACAGCCCAAGAGACCCAGTACTTC.

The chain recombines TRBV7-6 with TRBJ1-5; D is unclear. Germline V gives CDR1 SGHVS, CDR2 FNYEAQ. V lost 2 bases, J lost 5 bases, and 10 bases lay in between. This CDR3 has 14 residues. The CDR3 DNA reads TGTGCCAGCAGCTTACCGGGAACAGATCAGCCCCAGCATTTT. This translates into CASSLPGTDQPQHF.

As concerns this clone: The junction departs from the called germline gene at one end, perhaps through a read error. This chain's CDR3 is CVSSYSRSAGYTF. The DNA for the CDR3 is TGTGTCAGCAGTTACTCCCGGTCCGCCGGCTACACCTTC. This chain joins TRBV6-5 and TRBJ1-2, with no clear D. The germline V gene encodes CDR1 MNHEY and CDR2 SVGAGI. The CDR3 loop spans 13 amino acids.

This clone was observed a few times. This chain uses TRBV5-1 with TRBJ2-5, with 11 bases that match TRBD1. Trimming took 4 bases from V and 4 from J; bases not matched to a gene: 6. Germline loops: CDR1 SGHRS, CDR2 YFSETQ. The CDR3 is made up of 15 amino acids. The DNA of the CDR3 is TGCGCCAGCAGCCGATGGACAGGGGGCGTAGAGACCCAGTACTTC. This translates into CASSRWTGGVETQYF.